This T cell receptor (beta chain) emerged from a study of PD-L1 blockade in urothelial cancer. Some clones are missing from TCRdb's copy, which holds only in-frame ones; the method was immunoSEQ multiplex PCR. Of some 51,000 clones detected, 75% to 90% appear once; the ten largest clones hold around 15%. Trimming took off 4 bases at V and 0 bases at J, with 10 bases between the two ends. Germline V lookup: CDR1 MNHEY, CDR2 SVGAGI. This CDR3 has 15 residues. As regards this clone: Its antigen is unidentified.

Study-wide points: At the 3-week point, tumor-associated blood clones expanded more in durable-benefit patients.

The origin of this receptor is a man in his 60s with urothelial cancer. The J gene is TRBJ1-3, the V gene TRBV6-5; D remains unclear. The sample here was PBMCs, taken around atezolizumab (anti-PD-L1) treatment. CDR3 coding DNA: TGTGCCAGCAGTTTAGACTCTTTCTCTGGAAACACCATATATTTT. This codes for CASSLDSFSGNTIYF.